Below, 6 T cell receptor beta chains from the same sample are listed, as sequenced in a study of blood T cell repertoires in COVID-19. TCRdb keeps only in-frame clones here, not all; method: immunoSEQ multiplex PCR. The sample comprises about 120,000 clones, about 90% of which are singletons, and more than 3% rests with the top ten. Input material: peripheral blood. Receptors were obtained from an older woman with COVID-19, enrolled during active disease.

This chain joins TRBV30 and TRBJ2-2; tentatively, D is TRBD1 (7 bases). The length of the CDR3 is 14 residues. Trimming stripped 4 bases from V and 3 bases from J, with 12 bases between. Per the germline V gene, CDR1 is GTSNPN and CDR2 is SVGIG (reference sequence). The CDR3 nucleotides are TGTGCCTGGAAGGCCAGGGGGGACACCGGGGAGCTGTTTTTT. Its protein product is CAWKARGDTGELFF.

The J gene is TRBJ1-1, the V gene TRBV5-4, with TRBD1 identical over 7 bases. The germline gives CDR1 SGHNT, CDR2 YYREEE (reference sequence). Trimming cost V 4 bases and J 8 bases; bases outside gene matches: 14. This CDR3 region has 15 residues. For the CDR3, the DNA is TGTGCCAGCAGCGCCCAGGGGGTCTCATTGGTAGAAGCTTTCTTT. Translation: CASSAQGVSLVEAFF.

The chain is built from TRBV7-8 and TRBJ1-5; D is possibly TRBD1 (5 bases). The length of the CDR3 is 14 residues. Looked up from germline, CDR1 is SGHVS and CDR2 is FQNEAQ. V dropped 5 bases and J dropped 0 bases, with 8 bases sitting between them. The CDR3 loop is CASSADSSNQPQHF. CDR3 DNA: TGTGCCAGCAGCGCCGACAGTAGCAATCAGCCCCAGCATTTT.

The table lists this clone with a few counts. The chain joins TRBV18 to TRBJ1-2; D is perhaps TRBD1 (5 bases). The germline gives CDR1 KGHSH, CDR2 LQKENI. This CDR3 is built from 18 residues. V lost 2 bases and J 4 bases, leaving 23 bases between the germline ends. CDR3 bases: TGTGCCAGCTCACCATCAGGGTCCATAGCCCAAGTCTTCTATGGCTACACCTTC. It is translated as CASSPSGSIAQVFYGYTF.

J is TRBJ2-7 and V is TRBV2, with TRBD2 matching over 16 bases. Losses at the gene ends were 6 bases for V and 3 bases for J; bases not matched to a gene: 8. Looked up from germline, CDR1 is SNHLY and CDR2 is FYNNEI. The CDR3 consists of 17 residues. The CDR3 DNA reads TGTGCCAGCAGGACAGGGACTAGCGGGGGGGCGTTCTACGAGCAGTACTTC. Encoded protein: CASRTGTSGGAFYEQYF.

V is TRBV19 and J is TRBJ2-7, with TRBD2 as a possible D gene (6 bases). Between the trimmed V and J ends, which lost 4 bases and 6 bases, there was a span of 19 bases. This CDR3 is 15 amino acids long. The germline V gene encodes CDR1 LNHDA and CDR2 SQIVND (reference sequence). Here the CDR3 reads CASSRAGGILGEQYF. DNA of the CDR3: TGTGCCAGTAGTAGGGCCGGCGGGATCCTAGGCGAGCAGTACTTC.